Following are 17 T cell receptor beta chains from one sample sequenced in a study of STAT5B mutations in CD4+ large granular lymphocyte leukemia. The protocol was immunoSEQ multiplex PCR, while the TCRdb copy is restricted to in-frame clones and leaves out a portion. This sample has 20,000 or so clones, with approximately 84% found just once. Specimen: CD4+ T cells from blood buffy coats. These TCRs come from a human donor in good health.

The V and J genes are TRBV27 and TRBJ1-2, with D perhaps TRBD1 (6 bases). Per the germline V gene, CDR1 is MNHEY and CDR2 is SMNVEV (reference sequence). The CDR3 loop spans 15 amino acids. The V gene lost 4 bases and the J gene lost 4 bases, with 16 bases spanning the gap. CDR3 sequence reads: CASSSYRQVTYGYTF. The CDR3, as DNA: TGTGCCAGCAGTTCGTACCGACAGGTTACCTATGGCTACACCTTC.

The chain recombines TRBV5-6 with TRBJ1-6, with D maybe TRBD1 (6 bases). Looked up from germline, CDR1 is SGHDT and CDR2 is YYEEEE. With 0 bases removed from V and 9 bases from J, the gap between germline ends came to 13 bases. The length of the CDR3 is 15 residues. The CDR3 coding sequence is TGTGCCAGCAGCTTGGTACAGGGCGGCGGTTCACCCCTCCACTTT. Its translation: CASSLVQGGGSPLHF.

The V gene is TRBV6-1, the J gene TRBJ1-2; TRBD1 aligns across 7 bases. In germline, CDR1 is MNHNS, CDR2 SASEGT. The trim removed 2 bases at V and 6 bases at J, leaving 3 bases unmatched. The CDR3 runs to 13 residues. CDR3 amino acids: CASSEKGADGYTF. The CDR3 DNA follows: TGTGCCAGCAGTGAAAAGGGGGCGGATGGCTACACCTTC.

The genes are TRBV10-3 and TRBJ2-5, with 9 bases lining up with TRBD2. The V gene end was trimmed by 2 bases and the J gene end by 5 bases; junction bases not matched to a gene: 6. The CDR3 loop spans 15 amino acids. In germline, CDR1 is ENHRY, CDR2 SYGVKD. The CDR3 nucleotides are TGTGCCATCAGTGAGGGTAGCGGGGGCAGGGAGACCCAGTACTTC. Protein product: CAISEGSGGRETQYF.

The rearrangement uses TRBV19 and TRBJ2-1, with 7 nucleotides matching TRBD2. Unmatched junction bases numbered 10, after V lost 4 bases and J lost 7 bases. Looked up from germline, CDR1 is LNHDA and CDR2 is SQIVND (reference sequence). This CDR3 is built from 15 residues. The DNA of the CDR3 is TGTGCCAGTAGTACCCCGACCCTCGGGGGGAATGAGCAGTTCTTC. It is translated as CASSTPTLGGNEQFF.

The V call is TRBV19, the J call TRBJ1-2, with TRBD1 matching over 9 bases. Germline CDR1 reads LNHDA; CDR2 reads SQIVND (reference sequence). V shed 6 bases and J 5 bases; nucleotides not matched to a gene: 13. This CDR3 region has 16 residues. DNA of the CDR3: TGTGCCAGTAGGCCCTCAACAGGGGGCGGTTGGTATGGCTACACCTTC. Translated, it gives CASRPSTGGGWYGYTF.

This chain joins TRBV11-3 and TRBJ2-1; unclear D gene. In germline, CDR1 is SGHNT, CDR2 YENEEA. This CDR3 spans 13 amino acids. V lost 1 base and J lost 6, with 7 bases in between. The CDR3 DNA sequence: TGTGCCAGCAGCTTAGGACGGGCCAATGAGCAGTTCTTC. Translated, it gives CASSLGRANEQFF.

Note on this clone: This same CDR3 is encoded by further DNA sequences in the sample. The chain has TRBV2 and TRBJ2-1, with 12 bases aligning to TRBD2. The length of the CDR3 is 14 residues. CDR1 is SNHLY, CDR2 FYNNEI, per germline. The junction had 1 base not matched to a gene; V was cut back by 6 bases and J by 4 bases. The CDR3 nucleotides read TGTGCCAGCAGGGGACTAGCGGGTTACAATGAGCAGTTCTTC. Its protein is CASRGLAGYNEQFF.

This clone rates as hyperexpanded. This chain connects TRBV11-3 to TRBJ2-3; the D gene is possibly TRBD1 (6 bases). Germline CDR1 SGHNT, CDR2 YENEEA. V lost 5 bases to trimming and J lost 2 bases, with 8 bases between them. The CDR3 totals 13 residues. For the CDR3, the DNA is TGTGCCAGCAGCCCAGGGGTCACAGATACGCAGTATTTT. Protein product: CASSPGVTDTQYF.

V is TRBV5-6 and J is TRBJ1-1; 7 nucleotides align to TRBD1. This CDR3 is 13 amino acids long. The V gene's germline CDR1 is SGHDT and CDR2 YYEEEE. Trimming at V came to 1 base and at J to 4 bases, leaving 1 base not matched to a gene. The CDR3 DNA reads TGTGCCAGCAGCTTGAGGGGGCTCACTGAAGCTTTCTTT. Encoded protein: CASSLRGLTEAFF.

The CDR3 DNA reads as TGTGCCAGTAAAGGAGCGGGAGGAACCTACGAGCAGTACTTC. Translation: CASKGAGGTYEQYF. This chain joins TRBV19 and TRBJ2-7; 9 bases map to TRBD2. The CDR3 covers 14 residues. With V trimmed by 7 bases and J by 2 bases, 6 bases remained unmatched. Germline V CDR1 and CDR2: LNHDA, SQIVND (reference sequence).

The V gene is TRBV7-8, the J gene TRBJ2-7, with TRBD2 as a possible D gene (5 bases). CDR1 and CDR2 from the germline V gene are SGHVS and FQNEAQ. Trimming stripped 6 bases from V and 2 bases from J, with 17 bases between. The CDR3 length is 15 residues. The CDR3 protein is CASRLAIGGTYEQYF. CDR3 DNA sequence: TGTGCCAGCAGGCTCGCTATAGGAGGCACCTACGAGCAGTACTTC.

The J gene is TRBJ2-2, the V gene TRBV7-9; unclear D gene. The CDR3 contains 14 residues. With 2 bases removed from V and 2 bases from J, the gap between germline ends came to 6 bases. Germline CDR1 is SEHNR and CDR2 is FQNEAQ (reference sequence). This chain's CDR3 is CASSLTRNTGELFF. The CDR3 nucleotides read TGTGCCAGCAGCTTAACTCGAAACACCGGGGAGCTGTTTTTT.

The chain uses TRBV18 and TRBJ2-7; TRBD2 aligns across 7 bases. The CDR3 runs to 14 residues. V shed 5 bases and J 5 bases; nucleotides not matched to a gene: 9. Germline CDR1 reads KGHSH; CDR2 reads LQKENI. The CDR3 nucleotides read TGTGCCAGCTCAGGGGGAGGGTATCCGAACGAGCAGTACTTC. It codes for CASSGGGYPNEQYF.

CDR3 residues: CAWSDLDRGPVGAFF. The CDR3 DNA follows: TGTGCCTGGAGTGACCTGGACAGAGGGCCTGTGGGAGCTTTCTTT. This sequence joins TRBV30 and TRBJ1-1; the D gene is possibly TRBD1 (6 bases). This CDR3 comprises 15 residues. The germline CDR1 and CDR2 sequences are GTSNPN and SVGIG (reference sequence). The germline V and J ends were trimmed by 1 base and 10 bases, with 22 bases remaining between them.

The chain couples TRBV6-1 to TRBJ2-7; unclear D gene. The CDR3 runs 12 residues. CDR1 MNHNS and CDR2 SASEGT come from the germline V gene. Deletions cut 7 bases from V and 5 bases from J, with 12 bases between. CDR3 amino acids: CASKHQWDEQYF. In DNA form, the CDR3 reads TGTGCCAGCAAACACCAATGGGACGAGCAGTACTTC.

This CDR3 is CASSRQSWYEQYF. CDR3 nucleotide sequence: TGTGCCAGCAGTCGACAGTCTTGGTACGAGCAGTACTTC. The V and J genes are TRBV6-1 and TRBJ2-7, with TRBD1 as a possible D gene (5 bases). V was shortened by 5 bases and J by 4 bases, with 12 bases between the two germline ends. The CDR3 is made up of 13 amino acids. The germline V gene has CDR1 MNHNS and CDR2 SASEGT.